This TCR beta chain emerged from a study of technical replicates of blood from a handful of donors. This CDR3 is built from 17 residues. Trimming shortened V by 3 bases and J by 1 base, and 21 bases separated the two germline ends. From germline, CDR1 is GTSNPN and CDR2 SVGIG (reference sequence). The sample holds one count of this clone. Assay: immunoSEQ multiplex PCR; the TCRdb copy retains only in-frame clones and omits some. The data hold about 80,000 clones, with 90% to 95% observed a single time. The sample taken for sequencing was T cells isolated from PBMCs. The receptor's source is a human donor in good health. This chain links TRBV30 with TRBJ1-1; maybe TRBD1 (6 bases). The CDR3 DNA sequence: TGTGCCTGGAGGGAACCCTGGGCAGGGGCGAGGAACACTGAAGCTTTCTTT. Translating gives CAWREPWAGARNTEAFF. The full variable domain, completed using reference TRBV30 and TRBJ1-1, is SQTIHQWPATLVQPVGSPLSLECTVEGTSNPNLYWYRQAAGRGLQLLFYSVGIGQISSEVPQNLSASRPQDRQFILSSKKLLLSDSGFYLCAWREPWAGARNTEAFFGQGTRLTVV.